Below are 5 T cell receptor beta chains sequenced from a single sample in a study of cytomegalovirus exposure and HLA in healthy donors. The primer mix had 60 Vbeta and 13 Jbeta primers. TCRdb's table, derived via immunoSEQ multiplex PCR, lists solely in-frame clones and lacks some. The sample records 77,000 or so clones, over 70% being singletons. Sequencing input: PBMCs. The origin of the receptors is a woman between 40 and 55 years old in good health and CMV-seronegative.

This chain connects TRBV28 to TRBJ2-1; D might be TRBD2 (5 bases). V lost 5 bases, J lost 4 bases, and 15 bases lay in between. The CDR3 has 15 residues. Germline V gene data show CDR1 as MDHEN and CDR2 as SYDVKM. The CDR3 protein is CASSQSGRSYNEQFF. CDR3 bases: TGTGCCAGCAGTCAGAGCGGCCGCTCATACAATGAGCAGTTCTTC.

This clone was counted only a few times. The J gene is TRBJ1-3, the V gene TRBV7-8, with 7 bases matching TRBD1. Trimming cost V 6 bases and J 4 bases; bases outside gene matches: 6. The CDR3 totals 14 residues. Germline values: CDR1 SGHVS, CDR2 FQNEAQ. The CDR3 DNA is TGTGCCAGCAGTACACAGGGGCAAGGAAACACCATATATTTT. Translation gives CASSTQGQGNTIYF.

CDR3 sequence: CAISDSGDNQPQHF. CDR3 DNA: TGTGCCATCAGTGACTCAGGGGACAATCAGCCCCAGCATTTT. The chain carries TRBV10-3 and TRBJ1-5; maybe TRBD1 (6 bases). Germline V gene lookup returns CDR1 ENHRY and CDR2 SYGVKD. The CDR3 has 14 residues. Trimming left V 3 bases short and J 3 bases short, with 9 bases between.

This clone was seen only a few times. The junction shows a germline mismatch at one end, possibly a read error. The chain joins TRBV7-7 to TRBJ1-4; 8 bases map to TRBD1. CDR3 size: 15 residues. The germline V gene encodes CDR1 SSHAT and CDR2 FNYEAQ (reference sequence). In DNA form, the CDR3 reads TGTGCTAGCAGCTTAGGGCAGGGGGCGGATGAAAAACTGTTTTTT. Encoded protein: CASSLGQGADEKLFF.

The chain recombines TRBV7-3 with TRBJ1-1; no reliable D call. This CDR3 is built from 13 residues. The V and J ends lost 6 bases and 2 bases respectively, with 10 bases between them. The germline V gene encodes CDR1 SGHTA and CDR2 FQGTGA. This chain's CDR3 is CASRREANTEAFF. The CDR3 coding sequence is TGTGCCAGCAGACGGGAAGCCAACACTGAAGCTTTCTTT.